The rows below give T cell receptor beta chains drawn from one sample of a study of cytomegalovirus exposure and HLA in healthy donors. The assay was immunoSEQ multiplex PCR, and TCRdb's table has in-frame clones only and misses some. Among about 120,000 clones listed, roughly 80% were seen once. Material for sequencing was PBMCs. These receptor sequences come from a woman in her 30s in good health and CMV-seropositive. CDR3s include the opening cysteine and the closing phenylalanine or tryptophan. Each record gives: V gene, CDR3 length, D gene, J gene, clone size, CDR3 DNA, CDR3 protein. D genes are given only for firm matches. Expanded clones are given a class, and other clones once, few, many or no size at all.

>TRBV30|14|NA|TRBJ2-5|NA
TGTGCCTGGAGTCGTGGGGGCAGCCAAGAGACCCAGTACTTC
CAWSRGGSQETQYF
>TRBV12-5|16|NA|TRBJ2-6|NA
TGTGCTAGTGGTTTGGTATCGGGGGCTGGGGCCAACGTCCTGACTTTC
CASGLVSGAGANVLTF
>TRBV7-2|16|NA|TRBJ1-4|NA
TGTGCCAGCAGCTTAGACTTGTACTCAACTAATGAAAAACTGTTTTTT
CASSLDLYSTNEKLFF
>TRBV19|14|NA|TRBJ1-6|NA
TGTGCCAGTAGTATCCGGGTGAACGGGTCACCCCTCCACTTT
CASSIRVNGSPLHF
>TRBV5-1|15|NA|TRBJ1-1|NA
TGCGCCAGCAGCTTGGCCGGACAGATGAACACTGAAGCTTTCTTT
CASSLAGQMNTEAFF
>TRBV30|15|NA|TRBJ1-4|NA
TGTGCCTGGAGTGGGGGTCGAGGGTTCGGGGAAAAACTGTTTTTT
CAWSGGRGFGEKLFF
>TRBV9|18|TRBD1|TRBJ1-4|NA
TGTGCCAGCAGCGTAGGCGACAGGGTATATACTATTAATGAAAAACTGTTTTTT
CASSVGDRVYTINEKLFF
>TRBV2|17|TRBD1|TRBJ1-5|NA
TGTGCCAGCAAAGGGACAGGGCGGGGGTATAGCAATCAGCCCCAGCATTTT
CASKGTGRGYSNQPQHF
>TRBV5-1|17|NA|TRBJ1-4|few
TGCGCCAGCAGCTTAGGGGGGGGGCCCGCAACTAATGAAAAACTGTTTTTT
CASSLGGGPATNEKLFF
>TRBV2|15|TRBD1|TRBJ2-5|NA
TGTGCCAGCAGTTCCGGGACAGGGGGCAGGGAGACCCAGTACTTC
CASSSGTGGRETQYF
>TRBV27|13|NA|TRBJ1-5|NA
TGTGCCAGCAGTTTAACAGGAAATCAGCCCCAGCATTTT
CASSLTGNQPQHF
>TRBV7-9|15|NA|TRBJ2-1|NA
TGTGCCAGCAGCACCAGCGGGCTCTCCTACAATGAGCAGTTCTTC
CASSTSGLSYNEQFF
>TRBV6-1|20|TRBD1|TRBJ2-3|NA
TGTGCCAGCAGTGATAGGTTGGGACAGGTCCAACAGGATCTAGCAGATACGCAGTATTTT
CASSDRLGQVQQDLADTQYF
>TRBV2|15|NA|TRBJ2-2|NA
TGTGCCAGCAGAACGGGGTGGTCCAACACCGGGGAGCTGTTTTTT
CASRTGWSNTGELFF
>TRBV2|13|TRBD1|TRBJ1-1|few
TGTGCCAGCAGTGAAATCGGACAGGGAGAAGCTTTCTTT
CASSEIGQGEAFF
>TRBV10-3|16|TRBD2|TRBJ2-7|once
TGTGCCATCAGTGAGGGGGGAGGGACTAGCAGCTACGAGCAGTACTTC
CAISEGGGTSSYEQYF
>TRBV9|16|TRBD1|TRBJ2-5|NA
TGTGCCAGCAGCGTAGGGACAGGGGGCGGACAAGAGACCCAGTACTTC
CASSVGTGGGQETQYF
>TRBV28|15|NA|TRBJ2-7|NA
TGTGCCAGCAGTTTGCCGGGACATCGTTTATACGAGCAGTACTTC
CASSLPGHRLYEQYF
>TRBV7-7|14|NA|TRBJ2-7|NA
TGTGCCAGCAGCTCCGGAGACAGAATCTACGAGCAGTACTTC
CASSSGDRIYEQYF
>TRBV25-1|15|NA|TRBJ1-4|few
TGTGCCAGCAGTGAATTCCGGGGAAAAAATGAAAAACTGTTTTTT
CASSEFRGKNEKLFF
>TRBV7-3|14|NA|TRBJ2-3|few
TGTGCCAGCAGCCCAAGGGCCAGCGGGGATACGCAGTATTTT
CASSPRASGDTQYF
>TRBV13|16|NA|TRBJ1-2|NA
TGTGCCAGCAGCTTAGTCAACGTTCGGGGAAGTAGCGGCTACACCTTC
CASSLVNVRGSSGYTF
>TRBV28|13|NA|TRBJ1-5|many
TGTGCCAGCACCCAAGAAGGTTTCAGGGGCCTTAATTTT
CASTQEGFRGLNF
>TRBV7-9|17|TRBD2|TRBJ2-5|few
TGTGCCAGCAGCTCTCGGACTAGCGGGGGGGCCAGGGAGACCCAGTACTTC
CASSSRTSGGARETQYF
>TRBV7-9|14|TRBD1|TRBJ2-3|NA
TGTGCCAGCAGCTTAGGACAGGGGACAGATACGCAGTATTTT
CASSLGQGTDTQYF
>TRBV9|14|NA|TRBJ2-3|NA
TGTGCCAGCAGCGTTAGCTGGAGCACAGATACGCAGTATTTT
CASSVSWSTDTQYF
>TRBV7-8|17|NA|TRBJ2-1|once
TGTGCCAGCAGCAGCCGACAGGTTGATGGCTCCTACAATGAGCAGTTCTTC
CASSSRQVDGSYNEQFF
>TRBV28|16|TRBD1|TRBJ1-2|NA
TGTGCCAGCAGTCCTTACGGACAGGGTCCCAACTATGGCTACACCTTC
CASSPYGQGPNYGYTF
>TRBV5-4|16|TRBD1|TRBJ2-2|once
TGTGCCAGCAGCGACCGACAGGGATCGAACACCGGGGAGCTGTTTTTT
CASSDRQGSNTGELFF